Below, 18 T cell receptor beta chains from the same sample are listed, as sequenced in a study of CD8 T cells in Susac syndrome. RNA in amounts of roughly 0.5 to 1 ug was reverse transcribed with random hexamers. Each CDR3 protein is one row after TCRdb ran MiXCR on the immunoSEQ multiplex PCR reads. The sample includes about 27,000 distinct CDR3 sequences, 85% to 95% of them seen just once. Specimen: CD8+ T cells from PBMCs. All receptors come from a human donor in good health.

This clonotype was detected once. The chain joins TRBV7-2 to TRBJ2-2, with 7 bases that match TRBD1. J gave up 1 base and V 1 base, and 9 bases lay outside the gene matches. The CDR3 covers 18 residues. The germline V gene has CDR1 SGHTA and CDR2 FQGNSA. The CDR3 region has the DNA TGTGCCAGCAGCTTAGTTCCCTTTGCAGGGGGGAACACCGGGGAGCTGTTTTTT. Translated, it gives CASSLVPFAGGNTGELFF.

J is TRBJ1-3 and V is TRBV11-2; 8 bases line up with TRBD1. CDR3 length equals 15 residues. J lost 0 bases, V lost 4 bases, and 2 bases had no gene match. CDR1 and CDR2 (germline): SGHAT, FQNNGV. DNA for the CDR3: TGTGCCAGCAGCTGGACAGGGAGCTCTGGAAACACCATATATTTT. Its protein is CASSWTGSSGNTIYF.

This clonotype was picked up one time. This chain connects TRBV7-9 to TRBJ1-2, with TRBD1 as a possible D gene (6 bases). The CDR3 has 16 residues. V was pared by 7 bases and J by 4 bases, with 22 bases between. Germline CDR1 reads SEHNR; CDR2 reads FQNEAQ (reference sequence). CDR3 nucleotide sequence: TGTGCCAGCAACAATGGGGGCCAAGGAAGCGTCTATGGCTACACCTTC. It encodes CASNNGGQGSVYGYTF.

This sequence joins TRBV5-4 and TRBJ2-2, with 8 bases that match TRBD2. V lost 5 bases to trimming and J lost 3 bases; unmatched junction nucleotides: 15. The CDR3 contains 18 residues. CDR1 and CDR2 from the germline V gene are SGHNT and YYREEE (reference sequence). The CDR3 nucleotides are TGTGCCAGCAGGGCGGGCCTAGGAGCGGGGGCTGACACCGGGGAGCTGTTTTTT. Translation: CASRAGLGAGADTGELFF. The variable domain in full, completed from reference TRBV5-4 and TRBJ2-2, reads ETGVTQSPTHLIKTRGQQVTLRCSSQSGHNTVSWYQQALGQGPQFIFQYYREEENGRGNFPPRFSGLQFPNYSSELNVNALELDDSALYLCASRAGLGAGADTGELFFGEGSRLTVL.

The chain combines TRBV6-5 with TRBJ2-1; D gene ambiguous. This CDR3 region has 12 residues. Germline V gene lookup returns CDR1 MNHEY and CDR2 SVGAGI. The V end was cut by 4 bases, the J end by 14 bases, with 15 bases between. The CDR3: CASSLSPLEEFF. CDR3 nucleotides: TGTGCCAGCAGTTTGTCACCGTTAGAGGAGTTCTTC.

The CDR3 region is CSVRTREAYNEQFF. CDR3 DNA: TGCAGCGTTAGGACTAGGGAGGCCTACAATGAGCAGTTCTTC. The rearrangement uses TRBV29-1 and TRBJ2-1, with TRBD2 matching 7 bases. The CDR3 has 14 amino acids. The ends lost 5 bases at V and 2 bases at J; junction bases unmatched: 6. Germline CDR1 reads SQVTM; CDR2 reads ANQGSEA.

The chain has TRBV12-3 or TRBV12-4 and TRBJ2-1, with 11 bases that match TRBD2. CDR3 size: 15 residues. Trimming at V came to 5 bases and at J to 7 bases, leaving 7 bases not matched to a gene. The CDR3, as DNA: TGTGCCAGCAGTCTACTAGCGGGGGCTCGTAATGAGCAGTTCTTC. The encoded protein is CASSLLAGARNEQFF.

This chain connects TRBV11-2 to TRBJ2-7; D is perhaps TRBD1 (6 bases). Germline V gene sequence: CDR1 SGHAT, CDR2 FQNNGV. CDR3 length: 15 residues. Between the trimmed V and J ends, which lost 2 bases and 3 bases, there was a span of 14 bases. CDR3: CASSLQGRGIYEQYF. The CDR3 bases are TGTGCCAGCAGCTTACAGGGGAGAGGAATCTACGAGCAGTACTTC.

The V gene is TRBV19, the J gene TRBJ2-5; the D is unclear. The V end lost 2 bases, the J end lost 3 bases, and 22 bases lay between the germline ends. The CDR3 has 18 residues. Germline V gives CDR1 LNHDA, CDR2 SQIVND (reference sequence). Written as DNA, the CDR3 is TGTGCCAGTAGTATAAGTTCAGTGGCCCGAATCGGAGAAGAGACCCAGTACTTC. It yields the protein CASSISSVARIGEETQYF.

The rearrangement uses TRBV25-1 and TRBJ1-5; D uncertain. Germline loops: CDR1 MGHDK, CDR2 SYGVNS. Trimming pared 2 bases from V and 2 bases from J, leaving 4 bases between. The CDR3 spans 13 residues. The DNA for the CDR3 is TGTGCCAGCAGTGAAGTCGGCAATCAGCCCCAGCATTTT. It encodes CASSEVGNQPQHF.

The gene calls are TRBV9 and TRBJ1-4; maybe TRBD1 (6 bases). The germline gives CDR1 SGDLS, CDR2 YYNGEE. Trimming stripped 1 base from V and 8 bases from J, with 12 bases between. The CDR3 covers 14 residues. In nucleotides, the CDR3 is TGTGCCAGCAGCGTATCGGGGGCAGGAGAAAAACTGTTTTTT. Residues: CASSVSGAGEKLFF.

The gene calls are TRBV27 and TRBJ1-2, with 7 bases aligning to TRBD1. The CDR3 is 16 residues long. Germline V gene sequence: CDR1 MNHEY, CDR2 SMNVEV (reference sequence). The J segment lost 4 bases and the V segment lost 5 bases, leaving 13 bases of the junction unmatched. The CDR3 reads CASSPSQGERGYGYTF. CDR3 bases: TGTGCCAGCAGTCCTTCCCAGGGGGAAAGAGGCTATGGCTACACCTTC.

The chain combines TRBV20-1 with TRBJ2-2; 8 bases match TRBD2. CDR3 size: 16 residues. Germline CDR1 and CDR2: DFQATT and SNEGSKA (reference sequence). V was clipped by 0 bases and J by 7 bases; unmatched bases: 10. The CDR3, as DNA: TGCAGTGCTAGAGATCTGGCGGGGGGCGGGGACGGGGAGCTGTTTTTT. It encodes CSARDLAGGGDGELFF.

The rearrangement joins TRBV5-4 to TRBJ1-1; D unclear. This CDR3 comprises 13 residues. V was shortened by 3 bases and J by 3 bases, with 9 bases between the two germline ends. CDR1 is SGHNT and CDR2 is YYREEE in the germline V gene (reference sequence). The CDR3 loop reads CASSSQRDTEAFF. For the CDR3, the DNA is TGTGCCAGCAGCTCCCAGCGAGACACTGAAGCTTTCTTT.

The chain recombines TRBV6-6 with TRBJ2-1; 7 bases are shared with TRBD2. Germline loops: CDR1 MNHNY, CDR2 SVGAGI (reference sequence). The CDR3 extends over 15 amino acids. Losses at the gene ends were 4 bases for V and 0 bases for J; bases not matched to a gene: 3. The CDR3 loop is CASSSTGGSYNEQFF. The CDR3 DNA reads as TGTGCCAGCAGTTCCACGGGGGGCTCCTACAATGAGCAGTTCTTC.

J is TRBJ1-2 and V is TRBV6-5; D is unclear. Germline V CDR1 and CDR2: MNHEY, SVGAGI. The CDR3 is made up of 11 amino acids. Deletions cut 6 bases from V and 1 base from J, with 3 bases between. CDR3 residues: CASSNNYGYTF. The CDR3 nucleotides are TGTGCCAGCAGCAATAACTATGGCTACACCTTC.

J is TRBJ1-5 and V is TRBV15; perhaps TRBD1 as D (6 bases). V gave up 4 bases and J gave up 6 bases, with 10 bases separating them. CDR3 length: 13 residues. CDR1 is LNHNV and CDR2 is YYDKDF in the germline V gene (reference sequence). The CDR3 DNA reads as TGTGCCACCAGCACGGAGGGGGGTCAGCCCCAGCATTTT. Its translation: CATSTEGGQPQHF.

CDR3 in amino acids: CSPRTSGPSTDTQYF. As DNA, the CDR3 is TGCTCCCCGAGGACTAGCGGACCGAGCACAGATACGCAGTATTTT. This rearrangement joins TRBV20-1 to TRBJ2-3; 10 bases fit TRBD2. This CDR3 comprises 15 residues. Germline CDR1 reads DFQATT; CDR2 reads SNEGSKA (reference sequence).